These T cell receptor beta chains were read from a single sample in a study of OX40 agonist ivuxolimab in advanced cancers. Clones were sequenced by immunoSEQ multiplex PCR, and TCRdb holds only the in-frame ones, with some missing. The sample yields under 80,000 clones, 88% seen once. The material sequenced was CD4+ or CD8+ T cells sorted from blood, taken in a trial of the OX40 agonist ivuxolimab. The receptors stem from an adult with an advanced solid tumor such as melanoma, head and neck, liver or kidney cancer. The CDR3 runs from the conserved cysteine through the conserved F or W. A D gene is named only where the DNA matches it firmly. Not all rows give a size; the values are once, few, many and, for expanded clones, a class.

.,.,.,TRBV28,CASRTRTGTYEQYF
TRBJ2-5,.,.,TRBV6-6,CASSYSQSQETQYF
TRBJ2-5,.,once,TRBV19,CASSPYRGETQYF
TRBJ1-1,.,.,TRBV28,CASSLGWTEAFF
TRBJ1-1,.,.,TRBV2,CASKRGGWVNTEAFF
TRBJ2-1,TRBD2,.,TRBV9,CASSTRSGTTLKQFF
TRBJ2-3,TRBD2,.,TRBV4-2,CASSTRTSPDTQYF
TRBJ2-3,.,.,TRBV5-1,CASSSSSTDTQYF
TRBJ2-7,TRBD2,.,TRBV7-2,CASRTRGTSDEQYF
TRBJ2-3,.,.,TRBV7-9,CASTLEDTDTQYF
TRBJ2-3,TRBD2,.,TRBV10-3,CAIREPSGRNTQYF
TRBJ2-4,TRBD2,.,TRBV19,CASRKAGGGNIQYF
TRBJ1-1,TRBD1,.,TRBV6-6,CASSPGTGGSQAFF
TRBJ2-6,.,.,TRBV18,CASSPQGYSGANVLTF
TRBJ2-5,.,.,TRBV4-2,CASSQGEYRSGETQYF
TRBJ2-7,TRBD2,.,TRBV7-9,CASSWSGGSSYEQYF
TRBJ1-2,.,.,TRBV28,CASRLGFNYGYTF
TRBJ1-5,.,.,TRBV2,CASSGAGGNQPQHF
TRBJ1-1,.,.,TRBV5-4,CASSLVGRPETEAFF
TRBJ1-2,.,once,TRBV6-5,CASRQTGTKWGYTF
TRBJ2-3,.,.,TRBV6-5,CASSARTPITDTQYF
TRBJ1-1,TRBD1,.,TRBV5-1,CASSSAGTGHTEAFF